Sequencing of this TCR beta chain was carried out in a study of identical twins. Concerning this clonotype itself: No antigen is known for it.

Using its own MiXCR run on the 5' RACE reads, TCRdb lists one record per CDR3 protein. The table lists approximately 210,000 distinct CDR3 sequences, 15% to 20% of them singletons. Findings of the study overall: Donors were not followed over many years; analysis was cross-sectional.

These records were also assigned to another study, of T cells expressing NK-cell markers.

Sequences were obtained from CD8+ T cells sorted from blood. This TCR derives from a woman aged 18 to 35 in good health.

The CDR3 DNA reads as TGTGCCAGCAGTTTACCCGTGACTAGCGGGAGGGCGCATACGCAGTATTTT. Residues: CASSLPVTSGRAHTQYF. The chain recombines TRBV27 with TRBJ2-3; 14 bases align to TRBD2. CDR3 length: 17 amino acids. In germline, CDR1 is MNHEY, CDR2 SMNVEV (reference sequence). Trimming at V came to 2 bases and at J to 7 bases, leaving 8 bases not matched to a gene.